These 24 T cell receptor beta chains were all obtained from the same sample, sequenced in a study of beta chain features in type 1 diabetes. The whole isolated RNA underwent reverse transcription, so sequencing captured expressed TCRB transcripts. The method was immunoSEQ multiplex PCR; TCRdb's version includes in-frame clones alone and lacks a portion of them. Of about 620,000 clones in the sample, less than 20% were seen once. The sequenced sample consisted of naive CD4+ T cells from blood. These receptors were collected from a man younger than 30 in good health.

This clone was recorded a few times. The V and J genes are TRBV9 and TRBJ1-2, with D tentatively TRBD1 (6 bases). The CDR3 spans 15 residues. The germline CDR1 and CDR2 sequences are SGDLS and YYNGEE. V shed 3 bases and J shed 4 bases, with 16 bases lying between them. The CDR3 DNA follows: TGTGCCAGCAGCGCGACAGGTCAGAGCCCCTATGGCTACACCTTC. The encoded protein is CASSATGQSPYGYTF.

The sample holds a few counts of this clone. This sequence joins TRBV9 and TRBJ2-3; possible D gene TRBD2, 6 bases. The CDR3 length is 16 residues. The germline V gene has CDR1 SGDLS and CDR2 YYNGEE. Trimming cost V 0 bases and J 6 bases, with 17 bases left between them. CDR3 residues: CASSVGNTGEADTQYF. The CDR3 DNA follows: TGTGCCAGCAGCGTAGGAAACACGGGAGAAGCGGATACGCAGTATTTT.

The J gene is TRBJ2-7, the V gene TRBV2, with 8 bases identical to TRBD2. Losses at the gene ends were 4 bases for V and 2 bases for J; bases not matched to a gene: 4. This CDR3 is built from 14 residues. Germline V gene sequence: CDR1 SNHLY, CDR2 FYNNEI. This CDR3 reads CASSGQRGPYEQYF. The DNA for the CDR3 is TGTGCCAGCAGTGGACAGCGGGGGCCCTACGAGCAGTACTTC.

The chain has TRBV4-2 and TRBJ2-1, with 14 bases fitting TRBD2. There are 18 residues in the CDR3. Germline V gene data show CDR1 as LGHNA and CDR2 as YNFKEQ. V was pared by 0 bases and J by 6 bases, with 7 bases of the junction left unmatched. This CDR3 reads CASSQDRGLAGDINEQFF. In nucleotides, the CDR3 is TGTGCCAGCAGCCAAGATAGGGGACTAGCGGGAGATATCAATGAGCAGTTCTTC.

The chain couples TRBV5-1 to TRBJ2-1; TRBD2 aligns across 16 bases. Germline-derived CDR1 and CDR2 are SGHRS and YFSETQ. The CDR3 is made up of 19 amino acids. The junction had 14 bases not matched to a gene; V was cut back by 4 bases and J by 7 bases. The CDR3 DNA follows: TGCGCCAGCAGCACCCGTCCGGGACTAGCGGGAGGGATATGGAATGAGCAGTTCTTC. Protein: CASSTRPGLAGGIWNEQFF.

This clone occurred a few times. The chain couples TRBV4-2 to TRBJ2-1; 8 nucleotides match TRBD2. The trim removed 1 base at V and 4 bases at J, leaving 9 bases unmatched. Germline CDR1 is LGHNA and CDR2 is YNFKEQ. The CDR3 runs to 17 residues. Here the CDR3 DNA reads TGTGCCAGCAGCCAAGCAAAGCGGGGGACCCGTTACAATGAGCAGTTCTTC. This codes for CASSQAKRGTRYNEQFF.

The chain couples TRBV5-1 to TRBJ1-1; the D is unclear. Trimming pared 2 bases from V and 4 bases from J, leaving 12 bases between. CDR3 length: 14 amino acids. Germline CDR1 is SGHRS and CDR2 is YFSETQ. CDR3 region: CASSLLNLGTEAFF. The CDR3 coding sequence is TGCGCCAGCAGCTTATTGAATTTGGGCACTGAAGCTTTCTTT.

This clone has only a few counts. The V gene is TRBV7-2, the J gene TRBJ2-6; D not resolved. The CDR3 is 16 amino acids. Germline CDR1 is SGHTA and CDR2 is FQGNSA. V was cut by 1 base and J by 1 base, with 8 bases left in between. In DNA, the CDR3 is TGTGCCAGCAGCTTAGTTTCTGGATCTGGGGCCAACGTCCTGACTTTC. It is translated as CASSLVSGSGANVLTF.

As to this clone: A junction end diverges from the germline sequence, so it may reflect a read error. The chain combines TRBV7-9 with TRBJ2-7, with D perhaps given as TRBD1 or TRBD2 (5 bases each). In germline, CDR1 is SEHNR, CDR2 FQNEAQ (reference sequence). The CDR3 is 15 residues long. The chain's CDR3 is CASSLAQLVGVEQYF. The CDR3 DNA reads as TGTGCCAGCAGCCTAGCACAGCTGGTAGGGGTCGAGCAGTACTTC.

J is TRBJ2-1 and V is TRBV12-5; perhaps D is TRBD1 or TRBD2 (5 bases each). This CDR3 is 15 amino acids long. Trimming pared 1 base from V and 4 bases from J, leaving 11 bases between. Germline V lookup: CDR1 LGHNT, CDR2 FRNRAP. CDR3 coding DNA: TGTGCTAGTGGTTTGGAGGGGACCCCTTACAATGAGCAGTTCTTC. Translating gives CASGLEGTPYNEQFF. Full variable domain (rest looked up from reference TRBV12-5 and TRBJ2-1): DARVTQTPRHKVTEMGQEVTMRCQPILGHNTVFWYRQTMMQGLELLAYFRNRAPLDDSGMPKDRFSAEMPDATLATLKIQPSEPRDSAVYFCASGLEGTPYNEQFFGPGTRLTVL.

This clone occurred a few times. The V and J genes are TRBV9 and TRBJ1-1, with D uncertain. The V end lost 5 bases, the J end lost 10 bases, and 12 bases lay between the germline ends. CDR3 size: 11 residues. Germline-derived CDR1 and CDR2 are SGDLS and YYNGEE. CDR3 DNA sequence: TGTGCCAGCAGTAGTTCCCGCGGAGCTTTCTTT. Encoded protein: CASSSSRGAFF.

CDR3 protein: CASSQVDGDNEKLFF. The CDR3, as DNA: TGTGCCAGCAGCCAAGTGGACGGGGATAATGAAAAACTGTTTTTT. The chain combines TRBV4-2 with TRBJ1-4; D remains ambiguous. The CDR3 loop spans 15 amino acids. Germline V gene sequence: CDR1 LGHNA, CDR2 YNFKEQ. V was clipped by 1 base and J by 4 bases, with 10 bases between them.

The V call is TRBV11-1, the J call TRBJ2-2; 9 bases line up with TRBD1. Unmatched junction bases numbered 8, after V lost 5 bases and J lost 4 bases. The germline gives CDR1 SGHAT, CDR2 FQDESV (reference sequence). The CDR3 covers 16 residues. CDR3 loop: CASSPRQGGTTGELFF. Here the CDR3 DNA reads TGTGCCAGCAGCCCCAGACAGGGGGGGACCACCGGGGAGCTGTTTTTT.

Only a few counts were recorded for this clone. The chain has TRBV5-6 and TRBJ2-2, with TRBD1 matching 10 bases. The V gene's germline CDR1 is SGHDT and CDR2 YYEEEE. V was clipped by 4 bases and J by 5 bases; unmatched bases: 8. The CDR3 consists of 16 residues. The CDR3 nucleotides read TGTGCCAGCAGCATCCGGGACAGGGGAGGAACCGGGGAGCTGTTTTTT. The encoded protein is CASSIRDRGGTGELFF.

There are a few counts of this clone. V is TRBV7-2 and J is TRBJ2-3, with D perhaps matching TRBD1 or TRBD2 (6 bases each). Trimming took off 1 base at V and 3 bases at J, with 14 bases between the two ends. CDR1 and CDR2 (germline): SGHTA, FQGNSA. The CDR3 sequence is 16 residues long. The CDR3 is CASSLGVGGLTDTQYF. The CDR3 DNA reads TGTGCCAGCAGCTTAGGCGTGGGGGGCCTAACAGATACGCAGTATTTT.

The V and J genes are TRBV18 and TRBJ2-4; 7 bases fit TRBD2. V shed 6 bases, J shed 3 bases, and the junction held 8 bases outside the gene matches. The CDR3 has 15 residues. CDR1 is KGHSH and CDR2 is LQKENI in the germline V gene. The CDR3 loop is CASSPGSGIKNIQYF. The CDR3 region has the DNA TGTGCCAGCTCCCCGGGGAGCGGGATCAAAAACATTCAGTACTTC.

This clone was found a few times. This sequence joins TRBV7-9 and TRBJ1-1; perhaps TRBD1 as D (5 bases). Germline V CDR1 and CDR2: SEHNR, FQNEAQ (reference sequence). The CDR3 is made up of 14 amino acids. V was clipped by 3 bases and J by 4 bases, with 12 bases between them. In DNA, the CDR3 is TGTGCCAGCAGCTTGCCCGGGGGGTCCACTGAAGCTTTCTTT. Its protein is CASSLPGGSTEAFF.

The rearrangement joins TRBV5-4 to TRBJ1-1, with D hard to call. This CDR3 is built from 13 residues. Germline CDR1 reads SGHNT; CDR2 reads YYREEE (reference sequence). V lost 1 base to trimming and J lost 3 bases, with 7 bases between them. For the CDR3, the DNA is TGTGCCAGCAGCTTGCCGAGATACACTGAAGCTTTCTTT. Translating gives CASSLPRYTEAFF.

This clone was detected only a few times. This rearrangement joins TRBV5-1 to TRBJ1-4; tentatively, D is TRBD1 (5 bases). The CDR3 consists of 15 residues. The germline gives CDR1 SGHRS, CDR2 YFSETQ. Trimming cost V 4 bases and J 5 bases, with 15 bases left between them. This chain's CDR3 is CASSPQGLLNEKLFF. The CDR3 DNA sequence: TGCGCCAGCAGCCCCCAGGGTCTCTTAAATGAAAAACTGTTTTTT.

The V and J genes are TRBV27 and TRBJ2-7; TRBD2 agrees at 9 bases. Germline V CDR1 and CDR2: MNHEY, SMNVEV (reference sequence). The CDR3 loop spans 15 amino acids. Trimming took 7 bases from V and 6 from J; bases not matched to a gene: 13. This CDR3 reads CASKGWFGGRAEQYF. The DNA for the CDR3 is TGTGCCAGCAAGGGGTGGTTTGGCGGGAGGGCCGAGCAGTACTTC.

This clone was counted between two and nine times. This rearrangement joins TRBV7-9 to TRBJ2-5, with D perhaps TRBD1 (5 bases). The germline V and J ends were trimmed by 0 bases and 4 bases, with 9 bases remaining between them. The V gene's germline CDR1 is SEHNR and CDR2 FQNEAQ (reference sequence). The CDR3 is 14 residues long. The CDR3 reads CASSLAGQGETQYF. CDR3 nucleotides: TGTGCCAGCAGCTTAGCGGGGCAGGGAGAGACCCAGTACTTC.

This clone has only a few counts. The CDR3 here is CASSSGRTYEQYF. DNA for the CDR3: TGTGCCAGCAGCTCGGGACGGACCTACGAGCAGTACTTC. The rearrangement joins TRBV6-5 to TRBJ2-7; either TRBD1 or TRBD2 may fit D (5 bases each). Trimming stripped 6 bases from V and 2 bases from J, with 11 bases between. There are 13 residues in the CDR3. Germline CDR1 is MNHEY and CDR2 is SVGAGI.

This clone was seen only a few times. The chain is built from TRBV7-2 and TRBJ1-5; D remains ambiguous. Trimming stripped 4 bases from V and 9 bases from J, with 16 bases between. The CDR3 consists of 14 residues. Germline CDR1 reads SGHTA; CDR2 reads FQGNSA. CDR3 region: CASSSIRAGAPQHF. The CDR3 bases are TGTGCCAGCAGCTCCATTAGGGCGGGAGCGCCCCAGCATTTT.

The V call is TRBV19, the J call TRBJ2-6; maybe TRBD1 (6 bases). The CDR3 contains 15 residues. CDR1 LNHDA and CDR2 SQIVND come from the germline V gene (reference sequence). Between the trimmed V and J ends, which lost 6 bases and 0 bases, there was a span of 9 bases. CDR3 sequence (DNA): TGTGCCAGTAGGGACAGAATCTCTGGGGCCAACGTCCTGACTTTC. This gives the protein CASRDRISGANVLTF.